This T cell receptor beta chain derives from a study of T cells in Graves' hyperthyroidism and ophthalmopathy. Study outcomes and limitations: Ophthalmopathy cases were set apart from stable hyperthyroidism by a 13 V-J model. In the blood, most expanded thyroid clonotypes above 0.001 appeared as well. With a median lead of about six months before onset, the model predicted ophthalmopathy.

To note about this clonotype: What it recognizes is unknown.

V was clipped by 2 bases and J by 4 bases, with 11 bases between them. CDR3 length equals 14 residues. CDR1 and CDR2 from the germline V gene are MNHEY and SMNVEV (reference sequence). Based on clinical symptoms, serum thyroxine and TRAb, thyroid ultrasound and orbital computed tomography, diagnoses were reached. TCR beta CDR3 regions were amplified from RNA transcripts. TCR CDR3 underwent first-round RT-PCR with the HTBI primer set. Each CDR3 protein gets one entry after TCRdb re-called the multiplex PCR reads with MiXCR. In the table there are 350,000 or so distinct CDR3 sequences, 18% of which are singletons.

What was sequenced was blood. The receptor was isolated from a woman aged 45-65 years with Graves' hyperthyroidism. The rearrangement links TRBV27 to TRBJ2-5; either TRBD1 or TRBD2 may supply D (5 bases each). CDR3 loop: CASSLLPGGETQYF. CDR3 sequence (DNA): TGTGCCAGCAGTTTACTCCCTGGGGGAGAGACCCAGTACTTC.